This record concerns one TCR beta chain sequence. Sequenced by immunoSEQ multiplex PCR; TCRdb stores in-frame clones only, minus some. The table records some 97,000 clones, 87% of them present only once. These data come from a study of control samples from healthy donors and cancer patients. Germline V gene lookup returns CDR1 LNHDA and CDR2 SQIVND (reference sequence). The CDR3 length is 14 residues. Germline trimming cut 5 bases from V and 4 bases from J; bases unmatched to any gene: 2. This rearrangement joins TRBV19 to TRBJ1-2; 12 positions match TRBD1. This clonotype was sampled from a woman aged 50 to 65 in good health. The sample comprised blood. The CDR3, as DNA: TGTGCCAGTAGTGGGACAGGGGGCGCCTATGGCTACACCTTC. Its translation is CASSGTGGAYGYTF.